The next 6 T cell receptor beta chains were all read from a single sample in a study of blood T cell repertoires in COVID-19. This table comes from immunoSEQ multiplex PCR, and its TCRdb copy is limited to in-frame clones, with some not included. The data show about 31,000 clones, roughly 87% seen once. Input material: peripheral blood. The source is a man between 60 and 70 years old with COVID-19, enrolled during active disease.

The chain joins TRBV14 to TRBJ2-4; perhaps TRBD1 as D (5 bases). Deletions cut 1 base from V and 9 bases from J, with 16 bases between. The germline V gene has CDR1 SGHDN and CDR2 FVKESK. The CDR3 is 15 residues long. The CDR3 region is CASSQGRGSSGIQYF. Written as DNA, the CDR3 is TGTGCCAGCAGCCAAGGAAGGGGAAGTTCGGGCATTCAGTACTTC.

V and J are TRBV5-1 and TRBJ1-1; possibly TRBD1 for D (5 bases). Germline CDR1 is SGHRS and CDR2 is YFSETQ. Trimming shortened V by 4 bases and J by 1 base, and 14 bases separated the two germline ends. The CDR3 consists of 15 residues. This CDR3 reads CASSLRVRTNTEAFF. The CDR3, as DNA: TGCGCCAGCAGCCTCAGGGTGAGGACGAACACTGAAGCTTTCTTT.

The chain couples TRBV5-1 to TRBJ2-3; 11 bases agree with TRBD1. This CDR3 is built from 15 residues. Germline CDR1 is SGHRS and CDR2 is YFSETQ. Trimming removed 4 bases from V and 4 bases from J; junction bases left unmatched: 5. The CDR3 protein is CASSVGTGGPDTQYF. The CDR3 DNA reads TGCGCCAGCAGCGTGGGGACAGGGGGTCCAGATACGCAGTATTTT.

The chain employs TRBV3-1 (or the pseudogene TRBV3-2) and TRBJ2-3; 11 nucleotides match TRBD2. This CDR3 is built from 15 residues. V shed 6 bases and J 6 bases; nucleotides not matched to a gene: 8. The V gene's germline CDR1 is LGHDT and CDR2 YNNKEL (reference sequence). As DNA, the CDR3 is TGTGCCAGCAGACCAGGGACTAGCGGAGGGGATACGCAGTATTTT. Its translation is CASRPGTSGGDTQYF.

V and J are TRBV21-1 and TRBJ1-5; the table gives TRBD1 as D, unverified against the DNA. TRBV21-1 represents a pseudogene. This CDR3 region has 15 residues. CDR3 bases: TGTGCCAGCGAGACGACAGGGATCAGCAATCAGCCCCAGCATTTT. As protein: CASETTGISNQPQHF.

The rearrangement uses TRBV28 and TRBJ2-2; a weak D match, TRBD1 (5 bases). The germline gives CDR1 MDHEN, CDR2 SYDVKM. The V end lost 3 bases, the J end lost 6 bases, and 11 bases lay between the germline ends. The CDR3 runs to 14 residues. CDR3 protein: CASSFRGYAGELFF. CDR3 coding DNA: TGTGCCAGCAGTTTTAGGGGATACGCCGGGGAGCTGTTTTTT.